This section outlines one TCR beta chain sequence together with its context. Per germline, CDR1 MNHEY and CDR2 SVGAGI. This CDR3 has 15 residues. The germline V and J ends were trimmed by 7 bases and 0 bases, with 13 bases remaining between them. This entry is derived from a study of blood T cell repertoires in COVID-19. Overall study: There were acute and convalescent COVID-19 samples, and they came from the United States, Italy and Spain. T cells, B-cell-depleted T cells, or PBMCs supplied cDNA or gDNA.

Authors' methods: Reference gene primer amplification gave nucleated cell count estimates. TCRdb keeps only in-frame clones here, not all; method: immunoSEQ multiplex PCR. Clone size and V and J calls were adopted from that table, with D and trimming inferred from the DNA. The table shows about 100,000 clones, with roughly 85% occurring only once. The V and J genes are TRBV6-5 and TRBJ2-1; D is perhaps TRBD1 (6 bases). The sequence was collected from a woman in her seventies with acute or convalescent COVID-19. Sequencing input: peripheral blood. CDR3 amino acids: CASTSDSLSYNEQFF. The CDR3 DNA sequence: TGTGCCAGCACCTCGGACAGCCTCTCCTACAATGAGCAGTTCTTC.